The 18 T cell receptor beta chains below come from one sample, sequenced in a study of T cells in Graves' hyperthyroidism and ophthalmopathy. The investigators amplified TCR beta CDR3 regions from RNA transcripts. The HTBI primer set drove a first-round RT-PCR of the TCR CDR3. TCRdb called the multiplex PCR reads again in MiXCR, with one record for every CDR3 protein. The sample has hundreds of thousands of distinct CDR3 sequences, about 20% seen once. Input material: blood. The receptors were gathered from a man aged 25 to 40 with Graves' ophthalmopathy.

This clonotype was seen a handful of times. The chain combines TRBV6-2 or TRBV6-3 with TRBJ1-3; D gene ambiguous. CDR3 size: 15 residues. Germline CDR1 MNHEY, CDR2 SVGEGT. Trimming pared 4 bases from V and 0 bases from J, leaving 10 bases between. In DNA, the CDR3 is TGTGCCAGCAGTTCCGCGAGGGACTCTGGAAACACCATATATTTT. This codes for CASSSARDSGNTIYF.

The chain recombines TRBV12-3 or TRBV12-4 with TRBJ2-2; 9 bases align to TRBD2. The CDR3 consists of 15 residues. The J segment lost 7 bases and the V segment lost 1 base, leaving 4 bases of the junction unmatched. The CDR3 loop reads CASSLGQAGGGELFF. CDR3 in DNA: TGTGCCAGCAGTTTAGGCCAAGCGGGAGGCGGGGAGCTGTTTTTT.

At least ten counts were recorded for this clonotype. The V and J genes are TRBV20-1 and TRBJ2-5; D might be TRBD2 (6 bases). This CDR3 contains 12 residues. The ends were cut back, 2 bases at V and 5 bases at J, with 9 bases in the middle. Germline values: CDR1 DFQATT, CDR2 SNEGSKA (reference sequence). The CDR3 DNA sequence: TGCAGTGCTAGACCGGGGGTGGAGACCCAGTACTTC. This gives the protein CSARPGVETQYF.

This clonotype was seen many times. The chain employs TRBV5-1 and TRBJ1-2, with 12 bases aligning to TRBD1. This CDR3 comprises 15 residues. Germline V gene sequence: CDR1 SGHRS, CDR2 YFSETQ. Germline trimming cut 5 bases from V and 7 bases from J; bases unmatched to any gene: 9. DNA for the CDR3: TGCGCCAGCAGTGGTCTGGGACAGGGGGCGTTTGGCTACACCTTC. Translated, it gives CASSGLGQGAFGYTF.

This clonotype was found many times. The rearrangement links TRBV3-1 to TRBJ1-2; D gene unclear. This CDR3 comprises 15 residues. V shed 2 bases and J shed 5 bases, with 15 bases lying between them. Germline CDR1 and CDR2: LGHDT and YNNKEL (reference sequence). CDR3 loop: CASSQSPGSRYGYTF. The CDR3 DNA is TGTGCCAGCAGCCAATCTCCAGGATCTAGATATGGCTACACCTTC.

This clonotype came up many times. This chain links TRBV11-2 with TRBJ2-5; D remains unclear. The germline gives CDR1 SGHAT, CDR2 FQNNGV. V was pared by 6 bases and J by 5 bases, with 10 bases between. CDR3 length: 12 residues. CDR3 residues: CASSRPSETQYF. CDR3 DNA sequence: TGTGCCAGCAGTCGACCCTCGGAGACCCAGTACTTC.

The V and J genes are TRBV19 and TRBJ1-2, with 7 bases matching TRBD1. The CDR3 loop spans 14 amino acids. Looked up from germline, CDR1 is LNHDA and CDR2 is SQIVND (reference sequence). Trimming took 3 bases from V and 8 from J; bases not matched to a gene: 9. DNA of the CDR3: TGTGCCAGTAGTATCCCCCGACAGGGCGGCGGCTACACCTTC. Translation: CASSIPRQGGGYTF.

This chain joins TRBV24-1 and TRBJ2-2; TRBD1 matches 9 bases. The CDR3 sequence is 14 residues long. V shed 5 bases and J 5 bases; nucleotides not matched to a gene: 2. Germline V gene lookup returns CDR1 KGHDR and CDR2 SFDVKD. The CDR3: CATSVGTGTGELFF. Here the CDR3 DNA reads TGTGCCACCAGTGTCGGGACAGGGACCGGGGAGCTGTTTTTT.

The gene calls are TRBV6-1 and TRBJ1-1; a possible D gene is TRBD1 (6 bases). V was shortened by 6 bases and J by 6 bases, with 14 bases between the two germline ends. The germline gives CDR1 MNHNS, CDR2 SASEGT. This CDR3 has 13 amino acids. The CDR3 DNA sequence: TGTGCCAGCAGGTTCGCACAGGGTTCTGAAGCTTTCTTT. This codes for CASRFAQGSEAFF.

The gene calls are TRBV2 and TRBJ2-1; perhaps TRBD1 as D (7 bases). Trimming removed 3 bases at V and 4 bases at J, with 16 bases between. This CDR3 comprises 16 residues. Germline CDR1 reads SNHLY; CDR2 reads FYNNEI. The CDR3 DNA sequence: TGTGCCAGCAGTGATTCAGGGGGGTTTGGTTACAATGAGCAGTTCTTC. Translated, it gives CASSDSGGFGYNEQFF.

The DNA of the CDR3 is TGCAGTGCTAACACAGGGGCCTTCACAGATACGCAGTATTTT. Protein product: CSANTGAFTDTQYF. The chain joins TRBV20-1 to TRBJ2-3, with TRBD1 matching over 7 bases. The ends lost 4 bases at V and 2 bases at J; junction bases unmatched: 6. The CDR3 consists of 14 residues. Germline CDR1 DFQATT, CDR2 SNEGSKA (reference sequence).

The chain combines TRBV12-3 or TRBV12-4 with TRBJ2-3; D is ambiguous. Trimming cost V 7 bases and J 1 base, with 9 bases left between them. The CDR3 spans 13 residues. The DNA of the CDR3 is TGTGCCAGCACCCTACTTCGCACAGATACGCAGTATTTT. Residues: CASTLLRTDTQYF.

This CDR3 reads CASSRAGLRSHSSYNEQFF. In nucleotides, the CDR3 is TGCGCCAGCAGCCGAGCGGGACTAAGGAGCCACAGCTCCTACAATGAGCAGTTCTTC. This chain connects TRBV5-1 to TRBJ2-1, with 7 bases identical to TRBD2. Germline CDR1 and CDR2: SGHRS and YFSETQ. This CDR3 is built from 19 residues. Germline trimming cut 4 bases from V and 0 bases from J; bases unmatched to any gene: 16.

The genes are TRBV7-9 and TRBJ2-5; perhaps TRBD1 as D (6 bases). V lost 1 base to trimming and J lost 9 bases, with 18 bases between them. CDR3 size: 15 residues. Germline CDR1 SEHNR, CDR2 FQNEAQ (reference sequence). CDR3 coding DNA: TGTGCCAGCAGCTTAGGAGGGGGAACATTTAAGCCCCAGTACTTC. It codes for CASSLGGGTFKPQYF.

This clonotype came up many times. This chain joins TRBV2 and TRBJ2-3, with TRBD2 identical over 7 bases. CDR1 is SNHLY, CDR2 FYNNEI, per germline. Trimming cost V 5 bases and J 3 bases; bases outside gene matches: 11. The CDR3 extends over 16 amino acids. This CDR3 reads CASSPWAGAVTDTQYF. CDR3 DNA: TGTGCCAGCAGTCCATGGGCGGGAGCTGTAACAGATACGCAGTATTTT.

V and J are TRBV6-1 and TRBJ1-2; no definite D call. V lost 1 base to trimming and J lost 4 bases, with 10 bases between them. The CDR3 is 14 residues long. Germline V gene lookup returns CDR1 MNHNS and CDR2 SASEGT. This chain's CDR3 is CASSEVGSIYGYTF. CDR3 nucleotides: TGTGCCAGCAGTGAAGTCGGGTCAATCTATGGCTACACCTTC.

The rearrangement links TRBV11-2 to TRBJ2-2; D remains ambiguous. Trimming took off 7 bases at V and 8 bases at J, with 14 bases between the two ends. CDR1 SGHAT and CDR2 FQNNGV come from the germline V gene. This CDR3 has 13 amino acids. DNA of the CDR3: TGTGCCAGCAACCCTCGCGTGGGGGGGGAGCTGTTTTTT. Its protein is CASNPRVGGELFF.

This clonotype came up a few times. The chain joins TRBV29-1 to TRBJ2-1; 8 bases align to TRBD2. Germline values: CDR1 SQVTM, CDR2 ANQGSEA. The ends lost 2 bases at V and 7 bases at J; junction bases unmatched: 13. The CDR3 is 16 residues long. CDR3 sequence reads: CSVERTPGGTTNEQFF. In DNA, the CDR3 is TGCAGCGTTGAACGAACACCGGGAGGGACAACTAATGAGCAGTTCTTC.